Following are 16 T cell receptor beta chains from one sample sequenced in a study of T cells after yellow fever vaccination. TCRdb reprocessed the 5' RACE reads via MiXCR and lists one record per CDR3 protein. The sample includes roughly 170,000 distinct CDR3 sequences, roughly a tenth of them seen just once. The sequenced sample was CD8+ T cells sorted from PBMCs, obtained 45 days after the yellow fever booster vaccination. The source of these receptors is a man aged 18 to 30 who received the YFV17D yellow fever vaccine.

This clonotype occurred a few times. V usage is TRBV7-9 and J usage is TRBJ2-7; TRBD2 agrees at 8 bases. CDR1 and CDR2 (germline): SEHNR, FQNEAQ (reference sequence). V lost 1 base and J lost 4; bases outside the gene matches: 3. The CDR3 is 14 amino acids. DNA of the CDR3: TGTGCCAGCAGCTTAGTCGGGGGGGAGTACGAGCAGTACTTC. It specifies CASSLVGGEYEQYF.

This clonotype was observed a handful of times. The chain is built from TRBV10-3 and TRBJ2-5, with 13 bases lining up with TRBD2. The CDR3 is made up of 18 amino acids. Per germline, CDR1 ENHRY and CDR2 SYGVKD. V shed 3 bases, J shed 1 base, and the junction held 8 bases outside the gene matches. CDR3 nucleotide sequence: TGTGCCATCAGTGACCGGACTAGCGGGGGAGTACTCCAAGAGACCCAGTACTTC. Translated, it gives CAISDRTSGGVLQETQYF.

Worth noting for this clonotype: This may be a read error, as it is one base from a much larger clone. The chain has TRBV24-1 and TRBJ1-1; 9 bases agree with TRBD1. The length of the CDR3 is 13 residues. Germline V CDR1 and CDR2: KGHDR, SFDVKD. Germline trimming cut 7 bases from V and 1 base from J; bases unmatched to any gene: 0. CDR3 loop: CATRGQGNTEAFF. The CDR3 bases are TGTGCCACCAGGGGACAGGGGAACACTGAAGCTTTCTTT.

This chain joins TRBV6-5 and TRBJ2-1; the match to TRBD2 covers 8 bases. V was clipped by 6 bases and J by 9 bases; unmatched bases: 10. CDR3 length equals 14 residues. CDR1 and CDR2 (germline): MNHEY, SVGAGI. The CDR3 nucleotides read TGTGCCAGCAGACCGCGGGGGGCACTCGGTGAGCAGTTCTTC. Encoded protein: CASRPRGALGEQFF.

This clonotype was counted only a few times. This chain uses TRBV3-1 with TRBJ1-6; D not resolved. There are 16 residues in the CDR3. Germline values: CDR1 LGHDT, CDR2 YNNKEL (reference sequence). V lost 3 bases and J lost 3, with 12 bases in between. The CDR3 DNA is TGTGCCAGCAGCCAGGACCGGGTCCTCTATAATTCACCCCTCCACTTT. Its translation is CASSQDRVLYNSPLHF.

V gene TRBV5-1 combines with J gene TRBJ1-4; unclear D gene. CDR1 is SGHRS, CDR2 YFSETQ, per germline. V was clipped by 4 bases and J by 7 bases, with 20 bases between them. The CDR3 runs 16 residues. CDR3 coding DNA: TGCGCCAGCAGCCCCTGGGCGAGTCGCTCAGGTGAAAAACTGTTTTTT. This encodes CASSPWASRSGEKLFF.

Only a few counts were recorded for this clonotype. V and J are TRBV6-5 and TRBJ2-4, with D perhaps being TRBD1 or TRBD2 (6 bases each). V was clipped by 1 base and J by 6 bases, with 13 bases between them. The V gene's germline CDR1 is MNHEY and CDR2 SVGAGI. The CDR3 loop spans 15 amino acids. DNA for the CDR3: TGTGCCAGCAGTTACTTGGGGGGCGGCGGAAACATTCAGTACTTC. This codes for CASSYLGGGGNIQYF.

This clonotype has just a few counts. The chain is built from TRBV18 and TRBJ1-2; D gene ambiguous. The V and J ends lost 2 bases and 7 bases respectively, with 11 bases between them. CDR1 is KGHSH and CDR2 is LQKENI in the germline V gene. The CDR3 sequence is 13 residues long. For the CDR3, the DNA is TGTGCCAGCTCACCAGGGAGGTTAAGTGGCTACACCTTC. It translates to CASSPGRLSGYTF.

The chain carries TRBV4-1 and TRBJ2-1; no definite D call. The CDR3 covers 13 residues. V shed 1 base and J shed 7 bases, with 8 bases lying between them. Per germline, CDR1 MGHRA and CDR2 YSYEKL. CDR3 amino acids: CASSQGPTNEQFF. CDR3 coding DNA: TGCGCCAGCAGCCAAGGACCTACGAATGAGCAGTTCTTC.

This clonotype has more than one count but fewer than ten. The CDR3 loop reads CASSQVMGGSTDTQYF. The DNA of the CDR3 is TGCGCCAGCAGCCAAGTCATGGGGGGCTCCACAGATACGCAGTATTTT. This chain joins TRBV4-1 and TRBJ2-3; D could derive from TRBD1 or TRBD2 (6 bases each). Germline V gene data show CDR1 as MGHRA and CDR2 as YSYEKL. Trimming took off 1 base at V and 2 bases at J, with 13 bases between the two ends. The CDR3 runs 16 residues.

As DNA, the CDR3 is TGTGCCAGCAGTCGGCACAGGGATAGCAATCAGCCCCAGCATTTT. Its protein product is CASSRHRDSNQPQHF. The V gene is TRBV6-5, the J gene TRBJ1-5, with D possibly being TRBD1 (6 bases). This CDR3 contains 15 residues. V shed 5 bases and J shed 0 bases, with 11 bases lying between them. Germline loops: CDR1 MNHEY, CDR2 SVGAGI.

The chain uses TRBV27 and TRBJ1-2; maybe TRBD1 (5 bases). Germline V gives CDR1 MNHEY, CDR2 SMNVEV (reference sequence). Trimming removed 3 bases from V and 8 bases from J, with 13 bases in between. The CDR3 loop spans 13 amino acids. CDR3 nucleotides: TGTGCCAGCAGTTTCGGCAGGGATCTAGGCTACACCTTC. Protein sequence: CASSFGRDLGYTF.

This clonotype has more than one count but fewer than ten. V usage is TRBV6-1 and J usage is TRBJ2-7; 12 bases agree with TRBD1. Trimming at V came to 6 bases and at J to 4 bases, leaving 13 bases not matched to a gene. CDR1 MNHNS and CDR2 SASEGT come from the germline V gene. The CDR3 is 17 residues long. The DNA for the CDR3 is TGTGCCAGCAGGGGACAGGGGGCAGGTCTAGCGGGTTACGAGCAGTACTTC. Translating gives CASRGQGAGLAGYEQYF.

This clonotype came up many times. The chain carries TRBV6-5 and TRBJ2-3; a possible D gene is TRBD2 (5 bases). Between the trimmed V and J ends, which lost 2 bases and 6 bases, there was a span of 12 bases. CDR3 length equals 14 residues. Germline assignment: CDR1 MNHEY and CDR2 SVGAGI. CDR3 nucleotide sequence: TGTGCCAGCAGTTACCAAACGAGGGCGGATACGCAGTATTTT. Translation gives CASSYQTRADTQYF.

This clonotype was seen a handful of times. V and J are TRBV6-5 and TRBJ2-1; 8 nucleotides agree with TRBD2. The germline gives CDR1 MNHEY, CDR2 SVGAGI. The CDR3 contains 17 residues. V lost 2 bases to trimming and J lost 6 bases; unmatched junction nucleotides: 12. In DNA, the CDR3 is TGTGCCAGCAGTTACGGTCTAAGCGGGGGTATATTCAATGAGCAGTTCTTC. Translated, it gives CASSYGLSGGIFNEQFF.

This clonotype was observed a handful of times. This chain joins TRBV7-2 and TRBJ2-3; 7 nucleotides match TRBD2. The V gene's germline CDR1 is SGHTA and CDR2 FQGNSA. This CDR3 is 15 amino acids long. V shed 4 bases and J 8 bases; nucleotides not matched to a gene: 12. The CDR3 here is CASSSPGLTGGTQYF. The DNA for the CDR3 is TGTGCCAGCAGCTCCCCGGGACTAACGGGTGGTACGCAGTATTTT.